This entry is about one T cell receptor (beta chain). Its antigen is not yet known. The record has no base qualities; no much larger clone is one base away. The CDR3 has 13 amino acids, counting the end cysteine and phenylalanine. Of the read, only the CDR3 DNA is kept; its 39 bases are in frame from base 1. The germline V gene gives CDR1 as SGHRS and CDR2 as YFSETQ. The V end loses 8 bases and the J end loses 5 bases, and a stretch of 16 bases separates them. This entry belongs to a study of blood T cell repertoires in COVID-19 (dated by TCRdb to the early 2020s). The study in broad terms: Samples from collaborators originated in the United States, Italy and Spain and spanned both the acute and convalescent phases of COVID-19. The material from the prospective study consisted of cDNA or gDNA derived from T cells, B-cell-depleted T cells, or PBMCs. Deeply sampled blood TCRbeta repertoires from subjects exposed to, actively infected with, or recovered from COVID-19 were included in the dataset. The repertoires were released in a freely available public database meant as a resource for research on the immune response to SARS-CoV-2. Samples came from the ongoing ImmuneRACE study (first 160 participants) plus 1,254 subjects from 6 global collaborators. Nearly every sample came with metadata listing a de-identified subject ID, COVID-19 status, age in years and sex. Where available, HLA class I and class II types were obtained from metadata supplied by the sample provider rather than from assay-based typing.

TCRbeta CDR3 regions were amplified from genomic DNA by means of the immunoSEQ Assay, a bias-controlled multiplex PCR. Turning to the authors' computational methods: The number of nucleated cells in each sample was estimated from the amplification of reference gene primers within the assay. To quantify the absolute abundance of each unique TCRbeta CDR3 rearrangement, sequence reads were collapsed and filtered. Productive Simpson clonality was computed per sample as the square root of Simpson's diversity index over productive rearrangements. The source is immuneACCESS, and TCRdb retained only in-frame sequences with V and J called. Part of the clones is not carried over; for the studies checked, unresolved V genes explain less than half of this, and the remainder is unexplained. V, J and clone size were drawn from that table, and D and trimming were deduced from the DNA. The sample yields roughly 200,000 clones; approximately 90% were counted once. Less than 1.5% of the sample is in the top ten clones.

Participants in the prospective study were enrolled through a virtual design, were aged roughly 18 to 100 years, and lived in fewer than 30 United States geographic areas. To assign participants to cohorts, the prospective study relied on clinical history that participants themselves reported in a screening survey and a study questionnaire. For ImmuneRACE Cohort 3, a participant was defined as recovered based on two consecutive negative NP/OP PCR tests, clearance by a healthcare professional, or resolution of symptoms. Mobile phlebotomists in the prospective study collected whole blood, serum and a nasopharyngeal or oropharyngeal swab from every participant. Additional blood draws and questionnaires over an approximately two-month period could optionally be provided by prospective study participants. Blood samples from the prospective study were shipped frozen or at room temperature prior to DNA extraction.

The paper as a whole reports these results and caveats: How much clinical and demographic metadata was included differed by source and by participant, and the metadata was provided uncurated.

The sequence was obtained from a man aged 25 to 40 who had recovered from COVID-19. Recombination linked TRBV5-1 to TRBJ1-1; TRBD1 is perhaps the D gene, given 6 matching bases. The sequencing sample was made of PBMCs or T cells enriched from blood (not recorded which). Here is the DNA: TGCGCCAGTTTCGGGGACAAGGATACTGAAGCTTTCTTT. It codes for CASFGDKDTEAFF.